A single sample is the source of the 22 T cell receptor beta chains below, sequenced in a study of beta chain features in type 1 diabetes. Reverse transcribing all isolated RNA meant expressed TCRB transcripts were sequenced. Measured with immunoSEQ multiplex PCR; TCRdb has only the in-frame clones, and not every one. The table records about 240,000 clones, around 26% of them present only once. Sequenced sample: central memory CD4+ T cells from blood. These receptors were taken from a man aged 30 to 45 in good health.

Comments on this clone: A read error is the likely source, as a far larger clone sits one nucleotide away. This same CDR3 is encoded by further DNA sequences in the sample. CDR3 DNA sequence: TGTGCCAGCAGTCTAACAGGAGGCCCCGCGGTAAGCGAGCAGTACTTC. Its protein is CASSLTGGPAVSEQYF. The J gene is TRBJ2-7, the V gene TRBV5-4; D may correspond to TRBD1 or TRBD2 (5 bases each). The CDR3 is made up of 16 amino acids. Between the trimmed V and J ends, which lost 5 bases and 6 bases, there was a span of 24 bases. Per the germline V gene, CDR1 is SGHNT and CDR2 is YYREEE (reference sequence).

This clone has more than one count but fewer than ten. The chain has TRBV7-9 and TRBJ2-1; D gene ambiguous. CDR3 size: 16 residues. Germline V gene lookup returns CDR1 SEHNR and CDR2 FQNEAQ (reference sequence). The V end was cut by 4 bases, the J end by 0 bases, with 13 bases between. CDR3 nucleotide sequence: TGTGCCAGCAGCTCCCCTCAGGCGAGCTCCTACAATGAGCAGTTCTTC. Protein product: CASSSPQASSYNEQFF.

This chain joins TRBV7-9 and TRBJ1-5; the D gene is possibly TRBD1 (6 bases). The V end was cut by 5 bases, the J end by 6 bases, with 11 bases between. Germline assignment: CDR1 SEHNR and CDR2 FQNEAQ (reference sequence). The CDR3 spans 13 residues. The CDR3 here is CASSQGLSQPQHF. CDR3 sequence (DNA): TGTGCCAGCAGCCAGGGGTTATCTCAGCCCCAGCATTTT.

DNA of the CDR3: TGCGCCAGCAGCCAAGGGGGCTTTAGGTCGGATACGCAGTATTTT. Translating it yields CASSQGGFRSDTQYF. This rearrangement joins TRBV4-1 to TRBJ2-3; weak D call: TRBD1 (5 bases). The V end lost 1 base, the J end lost 6 bases, and 14 bases lay between the germline ends. The CDR3 contains 15 residues. Per germline, CDR1 MGHRA and CDR2 YSYEKL.

This rearrangement joins TRBV6-6 to TRBJ2-1; weak D call: TRBD2 (6 bases). The CDR3 runs 15 residues. Trimming cost V 0 bases and J 6 bases, with 12 bases left between them. Germline values: CDR1 MNHNY, CDR2 SVGAGI (reference sequence). The CDR3 protein is CASSYSGGASNEQFF. The CDR3 coding sequence is TGTGCCAGCAGTTACTCCGGAGGGGCCTCCAATGAGCAGTTCTTC.

This clone was picked up a small number of times. This rearrangement joins TRBV25-1 to TRBJ1-1; D gene unclear. From germline, CDR1 is MGHDK and CDR2 SYGVNS. V lost 8 bases and J 5 bases, leaving 12 bases between the germline ends. This CDR3 spans 12 amino acids. The CDR3 loop reads CASSPSRTEAFF. The DNA for the CDR3 is TGTGCCAGCTCCCCCTCGAGAACTGAAGCTTTCTTT.

About this clone: In the same sample, other DNA sequences code for this CDR3. The rearrangement uses TRBV6-5 and TRBJ1-2; D is undetermined. The V end was cut by 2 bases, the J end by 1 base, with 5 bases between. The CDR3 is made up of 13 amino acids. The germline V gene encodes CDR1 MNHEY and CDR2 SVGAGI. The CDR3 region has the DNA TGTGCCAGCAGTTACGACGGTAACTATGGCTACACCTTC. This gives the protein CASSYDGNYGYTF.

The sample holds a few counts of this clone. The V call is TRBV29-1, the J call TRBJ2-7; D is undetermined. CDR3 length equals 13 residues. Germline V gene data show CDR1 as SQVTM and CDR2 as ANQGSEA. V was cut by 1 base and J by 2 bases, with 9 bases left in between. For the CDR3, the DNA is TGCAGCGTTGAAGTTCCAGGACCCTACGAGCAGTACTTC. This encodes CSVEVPGPYEQYF.

As to this clone: Other nucleotide sequences from this sample produce the same CDR3. The chain employs TRBV5-1 and TRBJ2-6; D is uncertain. Trimming cost V 0 bases and J 0 bases, with 4 bases left between them. CDR3 size: 15 residues. The germline V gene has CDR1 SGHRS and CDR2 YFSETQ. For the CDR3, the DNA is TGCGCCAGCAGCTTGGGTAGCTCTGGGGCCAACGTCCTGACTTTC. This codes for CASSLGSSGANVLTF.

The gene calls are TRBV29-1 and TRBJ2-1; TRBD2 matches 9 bases. V dropped 4 bases and J dropped 14; count of bases not matched to a gene: 9. CDR3 length equals 12 residues. CDR1 SQVTM and CDR2 ANQGSEA come from the germline V gene. The CDR3, as DNA: TGCAGCGTTGTAGCGGGAGCAATGGAGGAGTTCTTC. The encoded protein is CSVVAGAMEEFF.

This clone was detected only a few times. The genes are TRBV5-1 and TRBJ2-3; 10 bases match TRBD1. Losses at the gene ends were 0 bases for V and 4 bases for J; bases not matched to a gene: 5. The CDR3 sequence is 16 residues long. Germline assignment: CDR1 SGHRS and CDR2 YFSETQ. In nucleotides, the CDR3 is TGCGCCAGCAGCTTGGGGGACAGGGGATCGGCAGATACGCAGTATTTT. Amino acids: CASSLGDRGSADTQYF.

The J gene is TRBJ1-2, the V gene TRBV6-5, with 10 bases identical to TRBD1. The germline CDR1 and CDR2 sequences are MNHEY and SVGAGI. V shed 6 bases, J shed 6 bases, and the junction held 10 bases outside the gene matches. The CDR3 has 15 residues. The CDR3 spells CASRGQGRGSDGYTF. CDR3 DNA: TGTGCCAGCAGGGGACAGGGGAGAGGGAGCGATGGCTACACCTTC.

J is TRBJ2-2 and V is TRBV7-2; unclear D gene. V lost 7 bases, J lost 4 bases, and 10 bases lay in between. Germline V gives CDR1 SGHTA, CDR2 FQGNSA. This CDR3 comprises 13 residues. DNA of the CDR3: TGTGCCAGCACCATCCCGTCCACCGGGGAGCTGTTTTTT. Protein: CASTIPSTGELFF.

This clone was picked up a small number of times. J is TRBJ2-1 and V is TRBV5-4; D may be TRBD2 (6 bases). Per germline, CDR1 SGHNT and CDR2 YYREEE (reference sequence). Trimming stripped 4 bases from V and 5 bases from J, with 16 bases between. The CDR3 runs to 15 residues. CDR3 sequence: CASSPRAGPNNEQFF. For the CDR3, the DNA is TGTGCCAGCAGCCCTCGGGCGGGACCTAACAATGAGCAGTTCTTC.

This clone was counted a few times. Compared with germline, one end of the junction differs, possibly owing to a read error. This chain uses TRBV18 with TRBJ2-4; 7 nucleotides agree with TRBD1. Germline V gene data show CDR1 as KGHSH and CDR2 as LQKENI. The CDR3 length is 14 residues. The DNA of the CDR3 is TGTGCCCGCTCACCACAGGGGGCCAAAAACATTCAGTACTTC. This translates into CARSPQGAKNIQYF.

The chain combines TRBV30 with TRBJ1-4, with 9 bases fitting TRBD1. CDR3 length equals 16 residues. CDR1 is GTSNPN and CDR2 is SVGIG in the germline V gene (reference sequence). The V segment lost 3 bases and the J segment 8 bases; nucleotides outside the gene matches: 13. This CDR3 is CAWSLTPGTGREKLFF. CDR3 in DNA: TGTGCCTGGAGCCTTACTCCCGGGACAGGGAGGGAAAAACTGTTTTTT.

This clone was observed a few times. The V gene is TRBV6-4, the J gene TRBJ2-4; D unresolved. The ends were cut back, 0 bases at V and 7 bases at J, with 10 bases in the middle. The V gene's germline CDR1 is MRHNA and CDR2 SNTAGT. This CDR3 comprises 14 residues. CDR3 protein: CASSDSRFGNIQYF. CDR3 nucleotide sequence: TGTGCCAGCAGTGACTCGAGATTCGGGAACATTCAGTACTTC.

The sample holds many counts of this clone. CDR3 DNA sequence: TGTGCCAGCAGTTACTCGTTTGGGCGAAGCACAGATACGCAGTATTTT. Its protein product is CASSYSFGRSTDTQYF. The chain carries TRBV6-5 and TRBJ2-3; no reliable D call. Trimming cost V 0 bases and J 0 bases, with 10 bases left between them. The CDR3 has 16 residues. Germline values: CDR1 MNHEY, CDR2 SVGAGI.

This clone occurred a few times. The chain joins TRBV6-1 to TRBJ2-1; D remains unclear. This CDR3 is built from 16 residues. The germline V gene has CDR1 MNHNS and CDR2 SASEGT. V lost 2 bases and J lost 3, with 14 bases in between. The CDR3 here is CASSETGGRIYNEQFF. CDR3 nucleotide sequence: TGTGCCAGCAGTGAAACCGGCGGAAGGATCTACAATGAGCAGTTCTTC.

The rearrangement joins TRBV6-1 to TRBJ1-5; 8 bases line up with TRBD1. The V gene's germline CDR1 is MNHNS and CDR2 SASEGT. The CDR3 spans 14 residues. V was pared by 11 bases and J by 2 bases, with 8 bases of the junction left unmatched. CDR3 nucleotides: TGTGCCCTACACCCGACAGGGGGCAATCAGCCCCAGCATTTT. It translates to CALHPTGGNQPQHF.

The sample holds a few counts of this clone. The chain employs TRBV29-1 and TRBJ2-5; D remains ambiguous. Gene TRBJ2-7 matches the end of the DNA better, so the J call may be wrong. CDR3 length equals 15 residues. Germline CDR1 reads SQVTM; CDR2 reads ANQGSEA. The DNA for the CDR3 is TGCAGCGTCATCGGCGTGGGCCCGAGCTCCTACGAGCAGTACTTC. The encoded protein is CSVIGVGPSSYEQYF.

This clone occurred many times. The rearrangement joins TRBV5-1 to TRBJ2-1, with D perhaps TRBD2 (5 bases). Per the germline V gene, CDR1 is SGHRS and CDR2 is YFSETQ. The CDR3 length is 17 residues. Trimming shortened V by 2 bases and J by 1 base, and 16 bases separated the two germline ends. The DNA of the CDR3 is TGCGCCAGCAGCTTTAAGCGGAACCTATCATCCTACAATGAGCAGTTCTTC. It codes for CASSFKRNLSSYNEQFF. The full variable domain, rest sourced from reference TRBV5-1 and TRBJ2-1, is KAGVTQTPRYLIKTRGQQVTLSCSPISGHRSVSWYQQTPGQGLQFLFEYFSETQRNKGNFPGRFSGRQFSNSRSEMNVSTLELGDSALYLCASSFKRNLSSYNEQFFGPGTRLTVL.